The 17 T cell receptor beta chains listed next were all sequenced from one sample in a study of cytomegalovirus exposure and HLA in healthy donors. PCR employed 60 Vbeta and 13 Jbeta primers. Using immunoSEQ multiplex PCR, the repertoire was profiled, and TCRdb retains in-frame clones only, with some absent. The sample lists 95,000 or so clones; about 86% were seen once. The sample consisted of PBMCs. The receptor source for this set is an older woman in good health and CMV-seropositive.

The chain has TRBV6-6 and TRBJ1-1; 10 bases map to TRBD1. Trimming took 6 bases from V and 3 from J; bases not matched to a gene: 7. The germline V gene encodes CDR1 MNHNY and CDR2 SVGAGI (reference sequence). This CDR3 comprises 15 residues. In DNA form, the CDR3 reads TGTGCCAGCAGCCCGGGACAGGGGTTTTACACTGAAGCTTTCTTT. It specifies CASSPGQGFYTEAFF.

Note on this clone: An end of the junction does not agree with germline; a read error may underlie this. The chain combines TRBV7-9 with TRBJ2-3, with 8 positions matching TRBD2. The CDR3 covers 17 residues. The germline CDR1 and CDR2 sequences are SEHNR and FQNEAQ (reference sequence). The CDR3 DNA is TGTTCCAGCAGCTCCTGGACTAGCCCCACCTTCACAGATACGCAGTATTTT. Its protein is CSSSSWTSPTFTDTQYF. The complete variable domain, with remaining parts taken from reference TRBV7-9 and TRBJ2-3, reads DTGVSQNPRHKITKRGQNVTFRCDPISEHNRLYWYRQTLGQGPEFLTYFQNEAQLEKSRLLSDRFSAERPKGSFSTLEIQRTEQGDSAMYLCSSSSWTSPTFTDTQYFGPGTRLTVL.

The chain employs TRBV7-3 and TRBJ2-5; 12 positions match TRBD2. The CDR3 extends over 16 amino acids. Trimming at V came to 0 bases and at J to 4 bases, leaving 3 bases not matched to a gene. Germline CDR1 reads SGHTA; CDR2 reads FQGTGA. The CDR3 region has the DNA TGTGCCAGCAGCTTAACCACACTAGCGGGAGGAGAGACCCAGTACTTC. Amino acids: CASSLTTLAGGETQYF.

The chain is built from TRBV7-2 and TRBJ2-7, with 7 bases lining up with TRBD2. CDR3 length equals 15 residues. Germline V gene sequence: CDR1 SGHTA, CDR2 FQGNSA. The trim removed 3 bases at V and 2 bases at J, leaving 7 bases unmatched. CDR3 in amino acids: CASSLGGSRPYEQYF. The CDR3 region has the DNA TGTGCCAGCAGCTTGGGCGGGAGCAGGCCCTACGAGCAGTACTTC.

This CDR3 reads CASSLVQAAFEQFF. The CDR3 nucleotides are TGTGCCAGCAGCTTAGTGCAGGCTGCATTCGAGCAGTTCTTC. The chain couples TRBV7-2 to TRBJ2-1; D call uncertain. Germline lookup yields CDR1 SGHTA and CDR2 FQGNSA. This CDR3 spans 14 amino acids. V lost 1 base, J lost 10 bases, and 14 bases lay in between.

Here the CDR3 DNA reads TGCGCCAGCAGCCCCAACACTGGGGCCAACGTCCTGACTTTC. Translated, it gives CASSPNTGANVLTF. The rearrangement joins TRBV5-1 to TRBJ2-6; D unclear. Trimming cost V 4 bases and J 2 bases, with 7 bases left between them. Germline V gene lookup returns CDR1 SGHRS and CDR2 YFSETQ. This CDR3 region has 14 residues. The whole variable domain, filled in from reference TRBV5-1 and TRBJ2-6, reads KAGVTQTPRYLIKTRGQQVTLSCSPISGHRSVSWYQQTPGQGLQFLFEYFSETQRNKGNFPGRFSGRQFSNSRSEMNVSTLELGDSALYLCASSPNTGANVLTFGAGSRLTVL.

CDR3 DNA: TGTGCCAGCACCCAAGCCAGGACAGGCTACTCCTACGAGCAGTACTTC. This sequence encodes CASTQARTGYSYEQYF. The gene calls are TRBV7-2 and TRBJ2-7; 7 nucleotides match TRBD1. Germline V lookup: CDR1 SGHTA, CDR2 FQGNSA. Trimming at V came to 7 bases and at J to 0 bases, leaving 12 bases not matched to a gene. The CDR3 consists of 16 residues.

The chain combines TRBV28 with TRBJ1-1; tentative D call: TRBD1 (6 bases). The CDR3 covers 15 residues. Germline V CDR1 and CDR2: MDHEN, SYDVKM. V was trimmed by 5 bases and J by 1 base, leaving 14 bases between them. CDR3 DNA: TGTGCCAGCAGTCCGTGGGACACCCGGAACACTGAAGCTTTCTTT. It encodes CASSPWDTRNTEAFF.

This clone appeared once. The V and J genes are TRBV14 and TRBJ2-3; D possibly corresponds to TRBD2 (5 bases). Germline CDR1 SGHDN, CDR2 FVKESK. The CDR3 has 12 residues. V shed 4 bases and J shed 6 bases, with 8 bases lying between them. The CDR3: CASSPTGDTQYF. CDR3 nucleotides: TGTGCCAGCAGCCCCACGGGGGATACGCAGTATTTT.

This chain uses TRBV7-9 with TRBJ1-1, with D possibly TRBD1 on 6 matching bases. The germline CDR1 and CDR2 sequences are SEHNR and FQNEAQ (reference sequence). Trimming pared 1 base from V and 4 bases from J, leaving 7 bases between. The CDR3 sequence is 13 residues long. DNA for the CDR3: TGTGCCAGCAGCTTAGGGGACACCACTGAAGCTTTCTTT. As protein: CASSLGDTTEAFF.

The rearrangement joins TRBV5-4 to TRBJ2-7; tentatively, D is TRBD2 (6 bases). Trimming took 3 bases from V and 0 from J, leaving 13 bases between them. There are 15 residues in the CDR3. Per germline, CDR1 SGHNT and CDR2 YYREEE (reference sequence). In DNA, the CDR3 is TGTGCCAGCAGCTCGGCGCGGGGCAGCTCCTACGAGCAGTACTTC. This sequence encodes CASSSARGSSYEQYF.

The rearrangement joins TRBV18 to TRBJ2-1, with 9 nucleotides matching TRBD2. CDR1 is KGHSH, CDR2 LQKENI, per germline. The CDR3 runs 13 residues. With V trimmed by 3 bases and J by 7 bases, 1 base remained unmatched. Here the CDR3 reads CASSPTSGNEQFF. CDR3 DNA sequence: TGTGCCAGCTCACCTACTAGCGGGAATGAGCAGTTCTTC.

V is TRBV27 and J is TRBJ1-4; TRBD1 matches at 8 bases. V lost 4 bases and J lost 3; bases outside the gene matches: 4. The CDR3 totals 15 residues. Germline-derived CDR1 and CDR2 are MNHEY and SMNVEV (reference sequence). CDR3 nucleotide sequence: TGTGCCAGCAGTTCTCCGACAGGGGCTAATGAAAAACTGTTTTTT. As protein: CASSSPTGANEKLFF.

The chain couples TRBV29-1 to TRBJ2-5, with 9 bases that match TRBD1. Germline V gene lookup returns CDR1 SQVTM and CDR2 ANQGSEA. This CDR3 has 12 amino acids. V lost 4 bases to trimming and J lost 11 bases; unmatched junction nucleotides: 8. CDR3 region: CSVVTGGIKQYF. CDR3 coding DNA: TGCAGCGTTGTTACAGGGGGCATAAAGCAGTACTTC.

The chain joins TRBV7-9 to TRBJ1-4, with a possible D match to TRBD1 (6 bases). CDR1 and CDR2 from the germline V gene are SEHNR and FQNEAQ (reference sequence). V lost 5 bases and J 3 bases, leaving 16 bases between the germline ends. This CDR3 contains 16 residues. CDR3 in amino acids: CASSRSLQGANEKLFF. The CDR3 DNA reads as TGTGCCAGCAGCCGAAGCTTACAGGGAGCTAATGAAAAACTGTTTTTT.

The J gene is TRBJ1-3, the V gene TRBV5-1; a weak D match, TRBD1 (6 bases). Per germline, CDR1 SGHRS and CDR2 YFSETQ. V lost 2 bases, J lost 2 bases, and 11 bases lay in between. The CDR3 totals 15 residues. The CDR3 reads CASSFTTGPGNTIYF. DNA of the CDR3: TGCGCCAGCAGCTTCACGACAGGCCCTGGAAACACCATATATTTT.

V usage is TRBV9 and J usage is TRBJ1-2; no firm D call. V was clipped by 0 bases and J by 8 bases, with 8 bases between them. The CDR3 length is 12 residues. In germline, CDR1 is SGDLS, CDR2 YYNGEE. In DNA form, the CDR3 reads TGTGCCAGCAGCGTAGACTCTCGGGGCTACACCTTC. Amino acids: CASSVDSRGYTF.